This T cell receptor beta chain was retrieved from a study of cytomegalovirus exposure and HLA in healthy donors. Overall study: From approximately 170 million T cells, an earlier analysis saw 120 million or so unique TCR beta sequences. Study conclusions and caveats: Both high specificity and high sensitivity reportedly marked the classifier's diagnosis of cytomegalovirus status. A list of 164 TCR beta chains associated with cytomegalovirus was given. In a later analysis, most CMV-associated TCR beta chains appeared HLA-restricted.

With 60 Vbeta and 13 Jbeta primers, the PCR was carried out. Data came from immunoSEQ multiplex PCR; TCRdb stores just in-frame clones and leaves some out. The data show about 120,000 clones, 65% to 80% seen once. About this clone itself: Its specificity is not known.

This CDR3 region has 13 residues. V was cut by 3 bases and J by 2 bases, with 7 bases left in between. CDR1 is SGHNT and CDR2 is YENEEA in the germline V gene. Sequenced material: PBMCs. The source of this sequence is a male donor in good health and CMV-seropositive. The chain links TRBV11-3 to TRBJ1-1; D ambiguous. DNA for the CDR3: TGTGCCAGCAGCTTTCAGTACAACACTGAAGCTTTCTTT. Its translation is CASSFQYNTEAFF.